This TCR beta chain was observed in a study of T cell responses to AZD1222 COVID-19 vaccine (dated by TCRdb to the early 2020s). About the study as a whole: AZD1222 recipients whose second dose came at about 4 weeks and those whose second dose came at about 12 weeks were combined into one group, since spike-specific TCR depth and breadth did not differ between the two schedules. A total of approximately 240 trial participants underwent TCR sequencing, of whom about 200 had received two doses of AZD1222 and about 26 had received two doses of the MenACWY control vaccine. Enrollment into the trials was organized by age into subgroups of 18-55, 56-69 and 70-plus years, and those subgroups contained about 160, 30 and 59 TCR-sequenced participants, respectively.

The CDR3 regions of human TCRbeta chains were analyzed by immunosequencing. The original methods were these. TCRs in the repertoires were matched against a reference library of SARS-CoV-2-specific TCRs that had been generated with the MIRA antigen-specificity platform. Breadth was defined as the fraction of unique TCRs that were SARS-CoV-2-associated, and depth was defined as the fraction of total T cells that were SARS-CoV-2-associated. Using the MIRA data, every spike-specific TCR was mapped to the spike region that the TCR reacted to and assigned to either a CD4 or a CD8 class. Log10-transformed breadth and depth values were compared by one-way ANOVA with Sidak's multiple comparisons tests. Here the immuneACCESS table is served through TCRdb, limited to in-frame sequences with V and J called. Missing clones are a known gap in these copies; in checked studies unresolved V genes cover under half, and the rest lacks a known reason. That table furnishes V, J and clone size, whereas the DNA furnished D and trimming. Counted in this sample were tens of thousands of clones; around 86% of them appeared once. The ten largest account for approximately 9% of the sample.

Overall study outcomes, separate from this receptor: Vaccine-associated CD4 TCRs spanned the whole spike protein, with dominant responses in regions 160-218 and 743-854. A significant rise in spike-specific TCR breadth and depth was observed after two AZD1222 doses relative to day 0 and relative to MenACWY recipients. Conclusions about previously exposed vaccinees were limited because only six AZD1222 recipients were SARS-CoV-2 seropositive at baseline. Participants were mostly white British, with more females than males. The authors suggested clonal diversity may have been underestimated. Nearly half of unique spike-specific TCRs reportedly recognized epitopes outside regions mutated in the B.1.351 and B.1.1.7 variants. Because no samples from the day 14 peak response were available, repertoires could be characterized only after the peak T cell response. In the small 56-69-year group, the increase in depth fell short of significance, most likely because of low power.

This clone was picked up one time. Its cognate antigen has yet to be identified. One base away there is no much larger clone; base qualities are not given. The time point tag for this specimen amounts to: baseline before first vaccination. The vaccinee samples were drawn from two UK trials, COV001 and COV002, one of which was a single-blind randomized controlled phase 2/3 trial testing AZD1222 (ChAdOx1 nCoV-19) in healthy adults. Trial participant PBMC samples were collected at day 0 and day 28 after the second dose for TCRbeta chain sequencing. Germline trimming: 1 base from V, 7 bases from J; junction bases outside gene matches: 4. The CDR3 runs 14 amino acids, cysteine and phenylalanine included. Only the CDR3 portion is preserved as DNA: 42 bases, with reading frame beginning at the first base. Via the germline V gene (reference sequence), CDR1 is LGHDT and CDR2 YNNKEL.

The specimen was peripheral blood, collected on day 0 of AZD1222 vaccination. The origin of this receptor is an adult in good health. The chain joins TRBV3-1 (or the pseudogene TRBV3-2) to TRBJ2-7, with 10 bases aligning to TRBD1. The base sequence is TGTGCCAGCAGCCAAGGACAGGGGGCTTGGGAGCAGTACTTC. It translates to CASSQGQGAWEQYF.